This T cell receptor (beta chain) was sequenced during a study of STAT5B mutations in CD4+ large granular lymphocyte leukemia. Study-wide results and limits: About a quarter of private leukemic clonotypes occurred rarely in other patients' non-leukemic repertoires. Compared with healthy controls (2/35), patient top clones favored TRBV06 (8/27).

Healthy controls were blood donor buffy coats. As processed by the authors: The detection floor for productive clonotype frequency was 2.59 x 10-5. The protocol was immunoSEQ multiplex PCR, while the TCRdb copy is restricted to in-frame clones and leaves out a portion. D and trimming were read from the DNA, whereas the V and J calls and clone size are those reported in that table. The sample records some 41,000 clones, approximately 84% being singletons. CDR1 and CDR2 (germline): LNHDA, SQIVND (reference sequence). Trimming cost V 7 bases and J 5 bases; bases outside gene matches: 5. The CDR3 is 13 amino acids. As concerns this clone: Its target is unknown.

The source is a human donor in good health. Material for sequencing was CD4+ T cells from blood buffy coats. The chain employs TRBV19 and TRBJ1-5; TRBD1 matches 7 bases. The CDR3 DNA reads TGTGCCAGTAATCCGACAGGGTATCAGCCCCAGCATTTT. The encoded protein is CASNPTGYQPQHF. Full variable domain (remainder filled in from reference TRBV19 and TRBJ1-5): DGGITQSPKYLFRKEGQNVTLSCEQNLNHDAMYWYRQDPGQGLRLIYYSQIVNDFQKGDIAEGYSVSREKKESFPLTVTSAQKNPTAFYLCASNPTGYQPQHFGDGTRLSIL.